Shown below are 22 T cell receptor beta chains from a single sample sequenced in a study of T cell changes during pregnancy in multiple sclerosis. Data came from immunoSEQ multiplex PCR; TCRdb stores just in-frame clones and leaves some out. The table records about 73,000 clones, 85% to 95% of them present only once. The sequencing used peripheral blood, collected in the third trimester of pregnancy. The receptors derive from a female donor in good health, enrolled as a control in a pregnancy study.

V and J are TRBV27 and TRBJ2-1; maybe TRBD1 (6 bases). Looked up from germline, CDR1 is MNHEY and CDR2 is SMNVEV (reference sequence). Trimming took off 2 bases at V and 4 bases at J, with 12 bases between the two ends. The CDR3 runs 15 residues. The CDR3 loop is CASSLVAGTYNEQFF. The DNA of the CDR3 is TGTGCCAGCAGTTTAGTGGCAGGGACATACAATGAGCAGTTCTTC.

This chain joins TRBV28 and TRBJ2-3; TRBD1 aligns across 8 bases. Germline-derived CDR1 and CDR2 are MDHEN and SYDVKM. There are 13 residues in the CDR3. V lost 6 bases to trimming and J lost 4 bases; unmatched junction nucleotides: 3. The CDR3: CASRVDRADTQYF. In DNA form, the CDR3 reads TGTGCCAGCAGAGTGGACAGGGCAGATACGCAGTATTTT.

The chain joins TRBV18 to TRBJ2-1; tentative D call: TRBD2 (6 bases). This CDR3 is 15 amino acids long. Trimming stripped 5 bases from V and 7 bases from J, with 18 bases between. The germline V gene has CDR1 KGHSH and CDR2 LQKENI. The CDR3 loop reads CASSGRDPASNEQFF. The CDR3 DNA sequence: TGTGCCAGCTCAGGGCGGGACCCCGCCTCGAATGAGCAGTTCTTC.

The V call is TRBV6-5, the J call TRBJ1-6; weak D call: TRBD1 (6 bases). The CDR3 runs 14 residues. CDR1 is MNHEY and CDR2 is SVGAGI in the germline V gene. V shed 2 bases and J shed 14 bases, with 16 bases lying between them. CDR3 in amino acids: CASSYRQGPFALHF. The CDR3 DNA follows: TGTGCCAGCAGTTACAGGCAGGGGCCATTCGCCCTCCACTTT.

The chain employs TRBV4-1 and TRBJ2-1; no definite D call. This CDR3 region has 13 residues. Germline CDR1 reads MGHRA; CDR2 reads YSYEKL. V lost 2 bases to trimming and J lost 9 bases, with 11 bases between them. The CDR3 loop is CASSQHSSREQFF. In DNA form, the CDR3 reads TGCGCCAGCAGCCAACATTCGAGCCGTGAGCAGTTCTTC.

This clone was detected only once. The V and J genes are TRBV29-1 and TRBJ1-1; D remains ambiguous. The CDR3 is made up of 12 amino acids. Trimming cost V 6 bases and J 3 bases, with 11 bases left between them. CDR1 and CDR2 from the germline V gene are SQVTM and ANQGSEA. In DNA, the CDR3 is TGCAGCGTCCAAGAGAGAGACACTGAAGCTTTCTTT. Translating it yields CSVQERDTEAFF.

This chain joins TRBV15 and TRBJ2-3; 10 bases are a match to TRBD2. The J segment lost 0 bases and the V segment lost 3 bases, leaving 0 bases of the junction unmatched. This CDR3 region has 15 residues. CDR1 LNHNV and CDR2 YYDKDF come from the germline V gene (reference sequence). In nucleotides, the CDR3 is TGTGCCACCAGCAGGACTAGCGGGAGCACAGATACGCAGTATTTT. This codes for CATSRTSGSTDTQYF.

CDR3 sequence reads: CASSQGVRSNQPQHF. The CDR3 DNA follows: TGTGCCAGCAGCCAGGGGGTTAGGAGCAATCAGCCCCAGCATTTT. The chain joins TRBV27 to TRBJ1-5; 7 positions agree with TRBD1. The trim removed 6 bases at V and 1 base at J, leaving 6 bases unmatched. Germline lookup yields CDR1 MNHEY and CDR2 SMNVEV (reference sequence). The CDR3 is made up of 15 amino acids.

V usage is TRBV4-1 and J usage is TRBJ2-7, with 9 bases lining up with TRBD2. The junction had 4 bases not matched to a gene; V was cut back by 0 bases and J by 4 bases. CDR3 length: 15 amino acids. CDR1 and CDR2 (germline): MGHRA, YSYEKL. Here the CDR3 reads CASSQEGLAGYEQYF. For the CDR3, the DNA is TGCGCCAGCAGCCAAGAAGGTCTAGCGGGGTACGAGCAGTACTTC.

This chain links TRBV7-3 with TRBJ1-1, with D uncertain. The CDR3 contains 14 residues. Per germline, CDR1 SGHTA and CDR2 FQGTGA. The germline V and J ends were trimmed by 5 bases and 1 base, with 11 bases remaining between them. The DNA for the CDR3 is TGTGCCAGCAGCCCCCAGGCCGGGAACACTGAAGCTTTCTTT. Residues: CASSPQAGNTEAFF.

CDR3 DNA: TGTGCCAGCAGCTTAAGGACACGATCCTACGAGCAGTACTTC. This sequence encodes CASSLRTRSYEQYF. The V and J genes are TRBV11-2 and TRBJ2-7; perhaps TRBD1 as D (5 bases). This CDR3 comprises 14 residues. Trimming left V 2 bases short and J 1 base short, with 9 bases between. The germline V gene has CDR1 SGHAT and CDR2 FQNNGV.

The rearrangement joins TRBV28 to TRBJ1-5, with 10 bases lining up with TRBD1. The junction had 7 bases not matched to a gene; V was cut back by 5 bases and J by 3 bases. Germline V gene data show CDR1 as MDHEN and CDR2 as SYDVKM. The CDR3 is 16 residues long. The CDR3 DNA reads TGTGCCAGCAGTCCCTGGACAGGGGGATCCAATCAGCCCCAGCATTTT. The encoded protein is CASSPWTGGSNQPQHF.

This CDR3 reads CASTRGGAPGSYEQYF. CDR3 nucleotide sequence: TGTGCCAGCACCCGAGGAGGGGCGCCAGGCTCCTACGAGCAGTACTTC. The chain uses TRBV27 and TRBJ2-7, with D perhaps matching TRBD2 (6 bases). Trimming removed 7 bases from V and 0 bases from J, with 19 bases in between. The germline gives CDR1 MNHEY, CDR2 SMNVEV (reference sequence). This CDR3 contains 16 residues.

This rearrangement joins TRBV6-5 to TRBJ1-2; 7 bases fit TRBD1. Germline V gives CDR1 MNHEY, CDR2 SVGAGI. V gave up 6 bases and J gave up 2 bases; unmatched junction bases: 3. The CDR3 loop spans 13 amino acids. As DNA, the CDR3 is TGTGCCAGCAGCCGACAGGGAAACTATGGCTACACCTTC. Residues: CASSRQGNYGYTF.

This clone has a single count. The chain employs TRBV4-1 and TRBJ2-7, with D maybe TRBD2 (5 bases). Germline V gene sequence: CDR1 MGHRA, CDR2 YSYEKL. This CDR3 comprises 13 residues. V was trimmed by 0 bases and J by 4 bases, leaving 7 bases between them. The CDR3 coding sequence is TGCGCCAGCAGCCAAGAGAGGGAATACGAGCAGTACTTC. Translating gives CASSQEREYEQYF.

The chain couples TRBV25-1 to TRBJ1-5, with 7 bases matching TRBD1. Germline CDR1 is MGHDK and CDR2 is SYGVNS. The CDR3 runs 15 residues. J gave up 3 bases and V 9 bases, and 11 bases lay outside the gene matches. The CDR3 DNA sequence: TGTGCCAGTATATTACTGGGGACAGTCAATCAGCCCCAGCATTTT. This gives the protein CASILLGTVNQPQHF.

The genes are TRBV4-3 and TRBJ2-1; no definite D call. The V gene's germline CDR1 is LGHNA and CDR2 YSLEER. Trimming stripped 0 bases from V and 12 bases from J, with 15 bases between. The CDR3 has 14 amino acids. In DNA form, the CDR3 reads TGCGCCAGCAGCCAAGAAGAAGGCACTTGGAGGCAGTTCTTC. Translated: CASSQEEGTWRQFF.

V gene TRBV5-1 combines with J gene TRBJ1-3; 7 bases are shared with TRBD1. Germline V lookup: CDR1 SGHRS, CDR2 YFSETQ. CDR3 length: 18 residues. V trimming: 4 bases; J trimming: 1 base; junction bases outside the gene matches: 14. The CDR3 region is CASSPRQGHPSSGNTIYF. The CDR3 DNA sequence: TGCGCCAGCAGCCCTCGACAGGGACACCCTTCTTCTGGAAACACCATATATTTT.

This chain connects TRBV28 to TRBJ2-6; the D is unclear. There are 15 residues in the CDR3. Per germline, CDR1 MDHEN and CDR2 SYDVKM. V shed 6 bases and J shed 0 bases, with 9 bases lying between them. This CDR3 reads CASSQVFSGANVLTF. Written as DNA, the CDR3 is TGTGCCAGCAGCCAGGTATTCTCTGGGGCCAACGTCCTGACTTTC.

The chain combines TRBV7-8 with TRBJ1-1; 8 bases fit TRBD1. Germline V lookup: CDR1 SGHVS, CDR2 FQNEAQ. The CDR3 sequence is 14 residues long. V trimming: 3 bases; J trimming: 4 bases; junction bases outside the gene matches: 4. This chain's CDR3 is CASSLTGAGTEAFF. In nucleotides, the CDR3 is TGTGCCAGCAGCTTGACAGGGGCAGGCACTGAAGCTTTCTTT.

The V and J genes are TRBV28 and TRBJ1-3; D is possibly TRBD1 (6 bases). V lost 6 bases and J 2 bases, leaving 11 bases between the germline ends. There are 14 residues in the CDR3. Germline V gene sequence: CDR1 MDHEN, CDR2 SYDVKM. The CDR3 reads CASRSTGAGNTIYF. CDR3 coding DNA: TGTGCCAGCAGGTCGACAGGCGCTGGAAACACCATATATTTT.

The J gene is TRBJ1-1, the V gene TRBV11-3; tentative D call: TRBD1 (6 bases). Trimming removed 1 base from V and 3 bases from J, with 9 bases in between. The CDR3 has 14 residues. Looked up from germline, CDR1 is SGHNT and CDR2 is YENEEA. CDR3 nucleotides: TGTGCCAGCAGCTTAGCAGGGGTTGACACTGAAGCTTTCTTT. Translated: CASSLAGVDTEAFF.